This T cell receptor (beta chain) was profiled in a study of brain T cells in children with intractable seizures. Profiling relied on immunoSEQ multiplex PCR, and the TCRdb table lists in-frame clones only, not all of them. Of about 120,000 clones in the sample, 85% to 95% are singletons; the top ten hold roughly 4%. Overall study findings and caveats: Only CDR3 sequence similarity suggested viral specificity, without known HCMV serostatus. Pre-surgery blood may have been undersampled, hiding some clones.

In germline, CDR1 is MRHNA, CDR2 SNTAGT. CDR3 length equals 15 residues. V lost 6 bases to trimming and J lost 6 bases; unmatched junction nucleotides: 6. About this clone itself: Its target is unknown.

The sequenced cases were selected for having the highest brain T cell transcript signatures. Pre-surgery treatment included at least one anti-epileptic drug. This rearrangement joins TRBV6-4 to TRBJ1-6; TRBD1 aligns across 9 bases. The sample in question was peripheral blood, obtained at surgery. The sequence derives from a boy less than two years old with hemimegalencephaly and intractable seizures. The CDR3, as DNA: TGTGCCAGCAGCGTACAGGGGGCGCGTAATTCACCCCTCCACTTT. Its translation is CASSVQGARNSPLHF.